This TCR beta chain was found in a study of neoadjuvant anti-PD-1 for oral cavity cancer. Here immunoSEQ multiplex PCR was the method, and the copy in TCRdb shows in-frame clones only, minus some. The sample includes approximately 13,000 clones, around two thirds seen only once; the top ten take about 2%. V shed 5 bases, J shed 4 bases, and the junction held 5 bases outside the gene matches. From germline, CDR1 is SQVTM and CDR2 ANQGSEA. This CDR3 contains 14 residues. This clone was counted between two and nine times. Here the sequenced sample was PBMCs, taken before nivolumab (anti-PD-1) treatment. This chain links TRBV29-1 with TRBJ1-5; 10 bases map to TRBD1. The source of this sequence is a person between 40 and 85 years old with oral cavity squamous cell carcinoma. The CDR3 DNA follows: TGCAGCGTTTCCGGGACAGGGGTGAATCAGCCCCAGCATTTT. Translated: CSVSGTGVNQPQHF.